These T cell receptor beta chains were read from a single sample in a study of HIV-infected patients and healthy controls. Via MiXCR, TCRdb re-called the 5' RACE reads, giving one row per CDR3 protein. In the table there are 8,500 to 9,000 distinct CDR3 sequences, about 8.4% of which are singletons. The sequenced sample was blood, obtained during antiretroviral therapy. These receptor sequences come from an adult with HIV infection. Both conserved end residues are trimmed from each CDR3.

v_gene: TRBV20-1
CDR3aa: SASHAQAF

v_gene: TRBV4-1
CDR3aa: ASSQTQTRPWLH

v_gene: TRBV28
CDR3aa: ASRGPRDAASGANVLT

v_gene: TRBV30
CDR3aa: AWSGGRGSYNEQF

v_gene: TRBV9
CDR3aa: ASSVGLSRDEKLF

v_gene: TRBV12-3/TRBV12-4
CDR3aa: ASSPSTQGSYEQY

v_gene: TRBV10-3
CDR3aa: AISGGLAGPNTGELF

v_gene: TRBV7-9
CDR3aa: ASSLLAVEQY

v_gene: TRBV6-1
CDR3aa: ASKTDTYEQY

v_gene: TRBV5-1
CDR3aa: ASSLGTGGRNSPLH

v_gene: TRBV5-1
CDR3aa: ASTRDQLTDTQY

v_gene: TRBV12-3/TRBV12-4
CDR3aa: ASRQAGTPYEQY

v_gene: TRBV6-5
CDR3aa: ATLLIHGTQETQY

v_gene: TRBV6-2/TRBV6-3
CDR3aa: ASSYGLADLGYQETQY

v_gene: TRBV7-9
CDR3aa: ASSYGRGDADTQY

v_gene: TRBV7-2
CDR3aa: ASSLDGLYNEQF

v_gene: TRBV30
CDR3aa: AWSVHRDRNSYEQY

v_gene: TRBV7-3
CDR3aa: ASSMGLAEETQY

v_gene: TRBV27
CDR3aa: ASSLRGAHEQF

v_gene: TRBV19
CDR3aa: ASSRWNRGNIQY

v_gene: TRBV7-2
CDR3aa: ASSLVRTGGDTEAF

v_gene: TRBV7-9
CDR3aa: ASSRDSDEQF

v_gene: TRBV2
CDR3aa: ASSEVTGVYEQY

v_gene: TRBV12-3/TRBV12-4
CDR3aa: ASSLFGYNEQF

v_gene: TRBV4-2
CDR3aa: ASSQVVGLAELREQY

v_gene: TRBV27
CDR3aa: ASSFWRNTGELF

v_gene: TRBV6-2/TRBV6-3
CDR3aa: ASSYRQNNSPLH

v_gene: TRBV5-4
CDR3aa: ASSLWASGLQETQY

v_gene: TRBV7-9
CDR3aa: ASRYSGGSSYEQY

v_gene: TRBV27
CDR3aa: ASSLYPQGGVEGYT

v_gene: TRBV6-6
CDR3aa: ASARGTGELF

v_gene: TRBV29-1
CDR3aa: SGTLRTEAF

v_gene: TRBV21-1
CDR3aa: ASSKAVHRRGGCTDTQY

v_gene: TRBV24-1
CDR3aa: ATSDSSGRAYSGELF

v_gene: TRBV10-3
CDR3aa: AISEGLAGGRETQY

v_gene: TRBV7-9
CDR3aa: ASQGGIQETQY